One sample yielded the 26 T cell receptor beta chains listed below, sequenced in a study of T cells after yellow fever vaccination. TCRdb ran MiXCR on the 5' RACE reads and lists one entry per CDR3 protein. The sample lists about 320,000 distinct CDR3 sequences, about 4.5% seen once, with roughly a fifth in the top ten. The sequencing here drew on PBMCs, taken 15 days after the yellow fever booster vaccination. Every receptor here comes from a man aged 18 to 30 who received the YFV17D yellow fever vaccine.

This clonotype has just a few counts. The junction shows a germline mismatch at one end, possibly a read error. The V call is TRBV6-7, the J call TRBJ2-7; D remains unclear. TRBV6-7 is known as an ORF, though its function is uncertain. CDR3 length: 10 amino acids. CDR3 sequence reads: CASTRCGPRF. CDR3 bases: TGTGCCAGCACCCGGTGTGGTCCTCGTTTC.

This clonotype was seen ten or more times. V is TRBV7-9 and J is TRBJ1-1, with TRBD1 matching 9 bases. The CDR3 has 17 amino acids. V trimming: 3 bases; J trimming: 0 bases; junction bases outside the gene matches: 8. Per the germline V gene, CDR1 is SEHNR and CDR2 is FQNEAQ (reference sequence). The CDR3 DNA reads TGTGCCAGCAGCTTTCCGGACAGGGGAATTGTGAACACTGAAGCTTTCTTT. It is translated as CASSFPDRGIVNTEAFF.

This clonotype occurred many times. The CDR3: CASSLSVRTYTEAFF. The CDR3 DNA follows: TGTGCCAGCAGCTTATCCGTCAGGACTTACACTGAAGCTTTCTTT. This chain links TRBV7-2 with TRBJ1-1; D unresolved. Germline V gene data show CDR1 as SGHTA and CDR2 as FQGNSA. CDR3 length: 15 residues. The ends were cut back, 2 bases at V and 3 bases at J, with 13 bases in the middle.

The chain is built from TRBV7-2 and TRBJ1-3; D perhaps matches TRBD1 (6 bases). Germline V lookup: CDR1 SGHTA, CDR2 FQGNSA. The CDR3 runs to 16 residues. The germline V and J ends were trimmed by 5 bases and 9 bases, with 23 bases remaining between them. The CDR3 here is CASSRAGRGGGGTIYF. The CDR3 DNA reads TGTGCCAGCAGCCGGGCCGGCAGGGGTGGTGGGGGCACCATATATTTT.

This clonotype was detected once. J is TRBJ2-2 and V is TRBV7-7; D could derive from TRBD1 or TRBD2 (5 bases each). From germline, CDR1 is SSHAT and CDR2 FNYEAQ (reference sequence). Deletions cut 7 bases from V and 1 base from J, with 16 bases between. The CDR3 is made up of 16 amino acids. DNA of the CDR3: TGTGCCAGCACCCTTGGGGTGGGGGAGAACACCGGGGAGCTGTTTTTT. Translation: CASTLGVGENTGELFF.

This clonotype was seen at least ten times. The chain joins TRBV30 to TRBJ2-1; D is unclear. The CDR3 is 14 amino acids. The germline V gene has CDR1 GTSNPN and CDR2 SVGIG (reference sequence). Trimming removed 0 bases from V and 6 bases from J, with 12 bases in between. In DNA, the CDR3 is TGTGCCTGGAGTGTACTTAGCATCGTCAATGAGCAGTTCTTC. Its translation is CAWSVLSIVNEQFF.

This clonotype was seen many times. The CDR3 region is CSAGTGGGEQFF. The CDR3 DNA reads as TGCAGCGCTGGGACAGGGGGCGGTGAGCAGTTCTTC. The V call is TRBV29-1, the J call TRBJ2-1; 12 nucleotides align to TRBD1. Germline V gives CDR1 SQVTM, CDR2 ANQGSEA. The length of the CDR3 is 12 residues. Trimming removed 7 bases from V and 9 bases from J; junction bases left unmatched: 4.

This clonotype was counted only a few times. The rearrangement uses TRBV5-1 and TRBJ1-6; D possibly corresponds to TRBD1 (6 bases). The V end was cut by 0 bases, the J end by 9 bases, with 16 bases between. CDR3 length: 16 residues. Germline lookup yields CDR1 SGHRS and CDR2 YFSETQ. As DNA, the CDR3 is TGCGCCAGCAGCTTGGTTTCTGGGGGCGGCGGTTCACCCCTCCACTTT. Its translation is CASSLVSGGGGSPLHF.

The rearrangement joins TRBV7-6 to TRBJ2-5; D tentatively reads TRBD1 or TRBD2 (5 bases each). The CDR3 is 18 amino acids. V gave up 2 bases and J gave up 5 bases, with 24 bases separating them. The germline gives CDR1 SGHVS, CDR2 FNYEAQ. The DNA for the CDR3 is TGTGCCAGCAGCTTATCTGTCCCCGAGGGGTCGGTTCAGGAGACCCAGTACTTC. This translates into CASSLSVPEGSVQETQYF.

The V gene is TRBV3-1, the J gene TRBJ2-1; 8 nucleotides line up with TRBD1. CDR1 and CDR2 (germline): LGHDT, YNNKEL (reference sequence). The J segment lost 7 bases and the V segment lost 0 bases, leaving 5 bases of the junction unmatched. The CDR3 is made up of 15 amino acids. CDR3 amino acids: CASSQDGQGANEQFF. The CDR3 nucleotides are TGTGCCAGCAGCCAAGACGGCCAGGGGGCGAATGAGCAGTTCTTC.

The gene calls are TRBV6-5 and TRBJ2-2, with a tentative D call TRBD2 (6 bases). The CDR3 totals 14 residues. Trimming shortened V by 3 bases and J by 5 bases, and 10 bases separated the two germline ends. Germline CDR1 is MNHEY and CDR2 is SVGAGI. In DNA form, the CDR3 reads TGTGCCAGCAGTTATGCGGAGGGAACCGGGGAGCTGTTTTTT. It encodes CASSYAEGTGELFF.

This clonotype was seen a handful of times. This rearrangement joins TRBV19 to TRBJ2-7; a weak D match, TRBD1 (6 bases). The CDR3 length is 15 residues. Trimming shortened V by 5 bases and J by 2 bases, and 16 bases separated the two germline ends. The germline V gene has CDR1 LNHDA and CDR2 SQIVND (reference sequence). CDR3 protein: CASSPSGAGAYEQYV. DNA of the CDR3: TGTGCCAGTAGTCCATCCGGGGCAGGGGCCTACGAGCAGTACGTC.

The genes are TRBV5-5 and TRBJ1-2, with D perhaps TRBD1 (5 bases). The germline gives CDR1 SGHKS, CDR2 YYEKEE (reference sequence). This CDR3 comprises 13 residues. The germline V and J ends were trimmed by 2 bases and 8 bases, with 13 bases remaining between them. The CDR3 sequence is CASSLYQGMGYTF. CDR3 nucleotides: TGTGCCAGCAGCTTATATCAGGGCATGGGCTACACCTTC.

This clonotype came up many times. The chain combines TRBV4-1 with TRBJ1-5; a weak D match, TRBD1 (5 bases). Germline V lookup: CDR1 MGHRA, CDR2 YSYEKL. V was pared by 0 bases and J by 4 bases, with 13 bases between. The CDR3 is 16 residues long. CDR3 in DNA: TGCGCCAGCAGCCAAGAAACCGGGGCTCATAATCAGCCCCAGCATTTT. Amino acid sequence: CASSQETGAHNQPQHF.

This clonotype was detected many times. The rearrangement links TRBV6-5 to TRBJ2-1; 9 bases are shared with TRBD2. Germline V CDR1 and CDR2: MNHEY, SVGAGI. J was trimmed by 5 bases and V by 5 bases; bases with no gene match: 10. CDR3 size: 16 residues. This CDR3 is CASSPAFAGGDNEQFF. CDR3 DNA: TGTGCCAGCAGTCCCGCGTTTGCGGGGGGGGACAATGAGCAGTTCTTC.

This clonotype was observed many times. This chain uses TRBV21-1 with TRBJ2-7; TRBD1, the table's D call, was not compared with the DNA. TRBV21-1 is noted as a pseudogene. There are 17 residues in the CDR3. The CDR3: CASSKVILCGGGDEQYV. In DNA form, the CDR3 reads TGTGCCAGCAGCAAAGTGATCCTTTGCGGAGGGGGCGACGAGCAGTACGTC.

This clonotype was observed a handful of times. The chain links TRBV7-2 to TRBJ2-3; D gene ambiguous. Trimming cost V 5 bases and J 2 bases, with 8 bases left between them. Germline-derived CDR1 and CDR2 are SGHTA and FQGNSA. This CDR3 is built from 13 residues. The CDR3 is CASSIALTDTQYF. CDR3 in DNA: TGTGCCAGCAGCATCGCCCTCACAGATACGCAGTATTTT.

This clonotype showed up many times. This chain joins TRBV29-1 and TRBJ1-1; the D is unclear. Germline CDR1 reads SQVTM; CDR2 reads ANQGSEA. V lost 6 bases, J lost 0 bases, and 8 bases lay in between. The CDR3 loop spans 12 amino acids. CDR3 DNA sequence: TGCAGCGTCCTCGCCTTGAACACTGAAGCTTTCTTT. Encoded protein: CSVLALNTEAFF.

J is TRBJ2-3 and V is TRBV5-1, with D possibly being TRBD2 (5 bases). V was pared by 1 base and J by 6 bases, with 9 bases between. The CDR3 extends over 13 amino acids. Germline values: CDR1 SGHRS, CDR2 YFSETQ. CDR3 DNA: TGCGCCAGCAGCTTGAGAGGGTCGGATACGCAGTATTTT. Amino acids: CASSLRGSDTQYF.

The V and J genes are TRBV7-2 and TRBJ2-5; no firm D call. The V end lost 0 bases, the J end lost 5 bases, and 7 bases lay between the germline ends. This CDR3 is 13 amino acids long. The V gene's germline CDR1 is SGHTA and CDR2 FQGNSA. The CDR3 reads CASSLAFRETQYF. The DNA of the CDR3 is TGTGCCAGCAGCTTAGCATTTAGGGAGACCCAGTACTTC.

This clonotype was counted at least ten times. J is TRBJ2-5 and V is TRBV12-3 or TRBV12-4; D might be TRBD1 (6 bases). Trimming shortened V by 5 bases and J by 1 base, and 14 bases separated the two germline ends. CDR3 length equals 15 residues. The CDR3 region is CASSTDRNTQETQYF. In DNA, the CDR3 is TGTGCCAGCAGTACCGACAGGAACACCCAAGAGACCCAGTACTTC.

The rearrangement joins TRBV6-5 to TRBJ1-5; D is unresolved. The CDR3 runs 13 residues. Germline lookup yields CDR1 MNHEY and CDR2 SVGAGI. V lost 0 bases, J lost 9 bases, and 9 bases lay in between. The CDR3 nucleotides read TGTGCCAGCAGTTACTCGTTGTCTTGGCCCCAGCATTTT. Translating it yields CASSYSLSWPQHF.

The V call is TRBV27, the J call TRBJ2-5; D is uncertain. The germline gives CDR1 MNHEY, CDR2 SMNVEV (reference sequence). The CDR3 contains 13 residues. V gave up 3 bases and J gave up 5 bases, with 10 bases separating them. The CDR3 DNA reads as TGTGCCAGCAGTTTGAATTTTCGGGAGACCCAGTACTTC. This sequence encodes CASSLNFRETQYF.

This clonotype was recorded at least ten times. CDR3 bases: TGTGCCAGCAGTCCCGATATAAGATGGGACACTGAAGCTTTCTTT. Protein product: CASSPDIRWDTEAFF. The rearrangement uses TRBV28 and TRBJ1-1; D is undetermined. The ends were cut back, 5 bases at V and 3 bases at J, with 16 bases in the middle. This CDR3 region has 15 residues. Germline assignment: CDR1 MDHEN and CDR2 SYDVKM.

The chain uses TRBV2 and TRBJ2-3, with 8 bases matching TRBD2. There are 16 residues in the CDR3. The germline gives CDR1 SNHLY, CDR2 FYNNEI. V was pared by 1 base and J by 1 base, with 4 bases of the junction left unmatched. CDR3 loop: CASSEDLAGRTDTQYF. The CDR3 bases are TGTGCCAGCAGTGAAGACCTAGCGGGTCGCACAGATACGCAGTATTTT. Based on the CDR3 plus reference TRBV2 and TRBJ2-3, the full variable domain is EPEVTQTPSHQVTQMGQEVILRCVPISNHLYFYWYRQILGQKVEFLVSFYNNEISEKSEIFDDQFSVERPDGSNFTLKIRSTKLEDSAMYFCASSEDLAGRTDTQYFGPGTRLTVL.

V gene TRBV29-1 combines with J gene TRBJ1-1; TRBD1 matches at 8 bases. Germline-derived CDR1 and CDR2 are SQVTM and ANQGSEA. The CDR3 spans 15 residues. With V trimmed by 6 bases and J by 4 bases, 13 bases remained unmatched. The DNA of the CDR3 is TGCAGCGTCAGGGGGCGCGGTAGACTCGTCACTGAAGCTTTCTTT. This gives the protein CSVRGRGRLVTEAFF.